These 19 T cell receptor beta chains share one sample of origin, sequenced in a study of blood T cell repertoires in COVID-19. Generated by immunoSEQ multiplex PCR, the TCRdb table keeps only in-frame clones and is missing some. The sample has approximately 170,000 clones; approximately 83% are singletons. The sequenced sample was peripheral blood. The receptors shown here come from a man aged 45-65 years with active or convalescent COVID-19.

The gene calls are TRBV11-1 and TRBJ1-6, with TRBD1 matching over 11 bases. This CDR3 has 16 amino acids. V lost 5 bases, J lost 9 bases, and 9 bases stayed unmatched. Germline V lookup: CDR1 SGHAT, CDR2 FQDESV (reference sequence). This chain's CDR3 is CASSPRTGGSRSPLHF. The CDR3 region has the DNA TGTGCCAGCAGCCCGCGGACAGGGGGCTCTCGTTCACCCCTCCACTTT.

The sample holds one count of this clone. This CDR3 is CASSMGRGYNQPQHF. In DNA, the CDR3 is TGTGCCAGTAGTATGGGTCGGGGTTACAATCAGCCCCAGCATTTT. The V gene is TRBV19, the J gene TRBJ1-5; D is ambiguous. The germline V and J ends were trimmed by 3 bases and 3 bases, with 12 bases remaining between them. Germline CDR1 and CDR2: LNHDA and SQIVND (reference sequence). The CDR3 is 15 amino acids.

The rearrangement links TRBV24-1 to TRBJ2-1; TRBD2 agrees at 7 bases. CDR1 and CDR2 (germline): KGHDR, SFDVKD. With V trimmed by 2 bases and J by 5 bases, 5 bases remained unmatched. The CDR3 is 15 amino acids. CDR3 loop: CATSDWATSDNEQFF. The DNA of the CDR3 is TGTGCCACCAGTGATTGGGCCACTAGCGACAATGAGCAGTTCTTC.

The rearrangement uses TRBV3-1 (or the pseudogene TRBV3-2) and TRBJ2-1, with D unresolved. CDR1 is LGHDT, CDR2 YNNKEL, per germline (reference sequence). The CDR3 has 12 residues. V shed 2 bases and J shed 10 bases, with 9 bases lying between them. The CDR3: CASSQQDGEQFF. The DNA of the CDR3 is TGTGCCAGCAGCCAACAAGACGGGGAGCAGTTCTTC.

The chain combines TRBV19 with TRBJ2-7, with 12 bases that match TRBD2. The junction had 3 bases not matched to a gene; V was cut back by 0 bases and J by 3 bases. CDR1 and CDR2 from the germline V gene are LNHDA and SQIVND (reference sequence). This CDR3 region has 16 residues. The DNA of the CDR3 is TGTGCCAGTAGTATAGAACTAGCGGGGGGCATCTACGAGCAGTACTTC. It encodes CASSIELAGGIYEQYF.

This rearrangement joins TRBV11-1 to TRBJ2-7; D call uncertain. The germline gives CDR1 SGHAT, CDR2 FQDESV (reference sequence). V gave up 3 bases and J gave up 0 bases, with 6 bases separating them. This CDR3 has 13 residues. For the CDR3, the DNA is TGTGCCAGCAGCTTCGGGTACTCCTACGAGCAGTACTTC. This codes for CASSFGYSYEQYF.

This CDR3 reads CASSPQAAAKRTDTQYF. CDR3 sequence (DNA): TGTGCCAGCAGCCCTCAGGCTGCCGCGAAGCGCACAGATACGCAGTATTTT. This sequence joins TRBV7-2 and TRBJ2-3; no firm D call. Looked up from germline, CDR1 is SGHTA and CDR2 is FQGNSA. The CDR3 sequence is 17 residues long. Between the trimmed V and J ends, which lost 5 bases and 1 base, there was a span of 19 bases.

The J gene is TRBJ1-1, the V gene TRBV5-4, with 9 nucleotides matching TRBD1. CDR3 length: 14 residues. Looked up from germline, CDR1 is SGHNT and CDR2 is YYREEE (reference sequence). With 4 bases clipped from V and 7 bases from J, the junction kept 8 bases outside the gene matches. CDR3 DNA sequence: TGTGCCAGCAGCGCCCGGGACAGGGCGGATGAAGCTTTCTTT. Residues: CASSARDRADEAFF.

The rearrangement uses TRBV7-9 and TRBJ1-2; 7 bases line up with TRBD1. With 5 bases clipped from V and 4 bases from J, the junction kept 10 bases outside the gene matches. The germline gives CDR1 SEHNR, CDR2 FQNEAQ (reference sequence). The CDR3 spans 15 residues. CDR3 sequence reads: CASSPYYRGTYGYTF. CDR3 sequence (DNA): TGTGCCAGCAGCCCTTATTACAGGGGAACCTATGGCTACACCTTC.

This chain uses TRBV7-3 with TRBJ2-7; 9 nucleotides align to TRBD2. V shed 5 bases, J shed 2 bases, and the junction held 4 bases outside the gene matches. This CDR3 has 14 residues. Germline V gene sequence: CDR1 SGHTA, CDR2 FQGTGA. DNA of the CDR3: TGTGCCAGCAGCGTTAGCGGGGGAACCTACGAGCAGTACTTC. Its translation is CASSVSGGTYEQYF.

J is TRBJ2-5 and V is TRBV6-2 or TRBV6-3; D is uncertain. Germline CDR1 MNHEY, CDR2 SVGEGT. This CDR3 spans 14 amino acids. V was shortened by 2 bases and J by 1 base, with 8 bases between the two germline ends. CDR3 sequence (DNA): TGTGCCAGCAGTTACCTGGGCAGCCAAGAGACCCAGTACTTC. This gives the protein CASSYLGSQETQYF.

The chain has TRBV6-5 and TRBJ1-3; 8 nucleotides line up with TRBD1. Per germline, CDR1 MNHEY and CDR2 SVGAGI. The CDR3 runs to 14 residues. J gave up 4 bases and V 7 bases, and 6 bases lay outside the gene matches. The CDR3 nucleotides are TGTGCCAGCAATGGACAGGGATCAGGAAACACCATATATTTT. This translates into CASNGQGSGNTIYF.

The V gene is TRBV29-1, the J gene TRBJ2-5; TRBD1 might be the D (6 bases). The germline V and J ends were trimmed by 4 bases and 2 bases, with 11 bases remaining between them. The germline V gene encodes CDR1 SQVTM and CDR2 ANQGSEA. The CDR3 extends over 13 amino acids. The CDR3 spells CSVGRTEQETQYF. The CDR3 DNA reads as TGCAGCGTTGGACGGACAGAGCAAGAGACCCAGTACTTC.

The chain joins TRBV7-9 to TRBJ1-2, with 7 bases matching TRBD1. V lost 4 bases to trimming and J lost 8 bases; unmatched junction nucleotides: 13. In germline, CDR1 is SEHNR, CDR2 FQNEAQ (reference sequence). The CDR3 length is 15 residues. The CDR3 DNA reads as TGTGCCAGCAGCTATCGACAGGGCGACCCTTGGGGCTACACCTTC. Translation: CASSYRQGDPWGYTF.

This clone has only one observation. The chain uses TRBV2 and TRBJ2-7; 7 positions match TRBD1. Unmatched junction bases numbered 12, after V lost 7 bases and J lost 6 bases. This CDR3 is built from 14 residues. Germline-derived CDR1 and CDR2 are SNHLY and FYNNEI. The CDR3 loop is CASKTDRDGFEQYF. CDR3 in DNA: TGTGCCAGCAAAACTGACAGGGATGGGTTCGAGCAGTACTTC.

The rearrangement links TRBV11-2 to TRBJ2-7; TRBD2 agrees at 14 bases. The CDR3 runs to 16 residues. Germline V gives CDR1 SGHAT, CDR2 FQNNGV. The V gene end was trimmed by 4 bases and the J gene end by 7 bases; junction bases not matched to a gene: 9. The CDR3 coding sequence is TGTGCCAGCAGCTCCCGACTAGCGGGAGGGCCTTTGGAGCAGTACTTC. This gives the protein CASSSRLAGGPLEQYF.

The CDR3 protein is CATSDSTGPGQPQHF. For the CDR3, the DNA is TGTGCCACCAGTGATTCGACAGGGCCGGGTCAGCCCCAGCATTTT. The chain is built from TRBV24-1 and TRBJ1-5; 7 nucleotides match TRBD1. The CDR3 is made up of 15 amino acids. V lost 2 bases and J lost 6; bases outside the gene matches: 6. Germline CDR1 and CDR2: KGHDR and SFDVKD.

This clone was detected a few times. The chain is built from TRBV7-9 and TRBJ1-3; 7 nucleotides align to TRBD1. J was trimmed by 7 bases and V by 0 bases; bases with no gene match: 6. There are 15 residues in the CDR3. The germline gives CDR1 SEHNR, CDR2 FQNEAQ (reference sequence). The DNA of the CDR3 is TGTGCCAGCAGCTTAGCGGGACAGAAGACGAACACCATATATTTT. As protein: CASSLAGQKTNTIYF.

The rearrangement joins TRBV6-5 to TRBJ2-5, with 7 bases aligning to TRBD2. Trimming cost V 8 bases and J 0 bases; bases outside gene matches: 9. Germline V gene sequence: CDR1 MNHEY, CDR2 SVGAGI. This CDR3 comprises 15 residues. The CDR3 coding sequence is TGTGCCAGCCCCTCGCCGAGCGGGAACCAAGAGACCCAGTACTTC. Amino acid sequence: CASPSPSGNQETQYF.